This T cell receptor beta chain came from a study of T cell responses to AZD1222 COVID-19 vaccine. This table comes from immunoSEQ multiplex PCR, and its TCRdb copy is limited to in-frame clones, with some not included. The sample records 150,000 or so clones, roughly 90% being singletons. Overall study findings and caveats: Reports say nearly half of spike-specific TCRs go after unmutated variant regions. Vaccination with two AZD1222 doses was followed by a rise in Spike-specific TCR breadth and depth.

There are a few counts of this clone. Its matching antigen is unknown. This receptor was obtained from an adult in good health. Specimen: peripheral blood, collected on day 0 of AZD1222 vaccination.

The CDR3 DNA is TGTGCCACCCGATTCAGCCTGTCGGATGGCTACACCTTC. Its translation is CATRFSLSDGYTF. This chain joins TRBV19 and TRBJ1-2, with unresolved D. Trimming took off 10 bases at V and 6 bases at J, with 18 bases between the two ends. The V gene's germline CDR1 is LNHDA and CDR2 SQIVND (reference sequence). The CDR3 totals 13 residues.